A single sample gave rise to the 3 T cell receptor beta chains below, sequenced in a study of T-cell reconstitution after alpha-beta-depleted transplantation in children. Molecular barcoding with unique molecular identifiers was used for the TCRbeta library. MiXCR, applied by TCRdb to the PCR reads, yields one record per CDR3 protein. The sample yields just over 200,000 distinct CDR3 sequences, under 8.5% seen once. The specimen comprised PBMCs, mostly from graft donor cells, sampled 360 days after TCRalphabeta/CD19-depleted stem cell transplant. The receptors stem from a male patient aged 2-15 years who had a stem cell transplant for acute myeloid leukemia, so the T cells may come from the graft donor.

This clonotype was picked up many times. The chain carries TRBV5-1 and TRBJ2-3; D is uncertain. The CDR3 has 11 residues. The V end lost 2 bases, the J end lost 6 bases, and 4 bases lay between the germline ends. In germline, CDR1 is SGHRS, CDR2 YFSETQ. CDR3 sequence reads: CASSFGDTQYF. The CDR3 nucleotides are TGCGCCAGCAGCTTCGGGGATACGCAGTATTTT.

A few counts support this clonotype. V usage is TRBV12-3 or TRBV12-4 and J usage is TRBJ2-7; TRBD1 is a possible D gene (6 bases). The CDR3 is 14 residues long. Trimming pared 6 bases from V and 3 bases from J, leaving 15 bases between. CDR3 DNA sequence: TGTGCCAGCAGCCAGACAGGACCCCTCTACGAGCAGTACTTC. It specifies CASSQTGPLYEQYF.

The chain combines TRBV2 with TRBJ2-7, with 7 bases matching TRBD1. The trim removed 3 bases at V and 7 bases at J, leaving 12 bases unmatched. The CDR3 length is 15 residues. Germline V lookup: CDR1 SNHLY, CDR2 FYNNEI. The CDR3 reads CASSETRDRLREQYV. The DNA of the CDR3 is TGTGCCAGCAGTGAGACCCGGGACAGATTACGAGAGCAGTACGTC.